These T cell receptor beta chains were read from a single sample in a study of blood T cell repertoires in COVID-19. Clones were read by immunoSEQ multiplex PCR, and TCRdb kept only the in-frame ones, dropping some. The table has under 250,000 clones, 85% seen once. Sequencing was done on a sample of PBMCs or T cells enriched from blood (not recorded which). Receptor source: a woman between 50 and 59 years old with acute COVID-19. The CDR3 runs from the conserved cysteine through the conserved F or W. Fields, in order: V gene, D gene, J gene, clone size, CDR3 protein, CDR3 DNA. D genes are given only for firm matches. Clone size is shown for a subset of rows, as once, few, many or a class of expanded clone.

V gene: TRBV25-1; D gene: NA; J gene: TRBJ1-1; clone size: NA; CDR3 protein: CASSGMGGTEAFF; CDR3 DNA: TGTGCCAGCAGTGGAATGGGGGGCACTGAAGCTTTCTTT
V gene: TRBV18; D gene: NA; J gene: TRBJ2-7; clone size: NA; CDR3 protein: CASSPNPGQRAEQYF; CDR3 DNA: TGTGCCAGCTCACCTAATCCAGGACAGAGGGCCGAGCAGTACTTC
V gene: TRBV11-2; D gene: NA; J gene: TRBJ1-1; clone size: NA; CDR3 protein: CASSLAGHANTEAFF; CDR3 DNA: TGTGCCAGCAGCTTAGCCGGACACGCGAACACTGAAGCTTTCTTT
V gene: TRBV6-1; D gene: NA; J gene: TRBJ2-7; clone size: once; CDR3 protein: CASSELGGSSKQYF; CDR3 DNA: TGTGCCAGCAGTGAACTTGGGGGCAGTTCCAAGCAGTACTTC
V gene: TRBV30; D gene: TRBD1; J gene: TRBJ1-3; clone size: NA; CDR3 protein: CAWSLGQRAGNTIYF; CDR3 DNA: TGTGCCTGGAGTTTGGGACAGAGGGCTGGAAACACCATATATTTT
V gene: TRBV4-3; D gene: TRBD1; J gene: TRBJ1-4; clone size: NA; CDR3 protein: CASSPDRGREKLFF; CDR3 DNA: TGCGCCAGCAGCCCGGACAGGGGGCGAGAAAAACTGTTTTTT
V gene: TRBV5-4; D gene: TRBD2; J gene: TRBJ2-1; clone size: NA; CDR3 protein: CASSVSGGRLYNEQFF; CDR3 DNA: TGTGCCAGCAGCGTTAGCGGGGGGCGACTCTACAATGAGCAGTTCTTC
V gene: TRBV4-3; D gene: NA; J gene: TRBJ1-1; clone size: NA; CDR3 protein: CASSQDTGNTEAFF; CDR3 DNA: TGCGCCAGCAGCCAAGATACGGGAAACACTGAAGCTTTCTTT
V gene: TRBV7-2; D gene: NA; J gene: TRBJ1-1; clone size: NA; CDR3 protein: CASSLGGRGTEAFF; CDR3 DNA: TGTGCCAGCAGCTTAGGGGGGCGAGGTACTGAAGCTTTCTTT
V gene: TRBV19; D gene: TRBD1; J gene: TRBJ2-7; clone size: NA; CDR3 protein: CASRQGSYEQYF; CDR3 DNA: TGTGCCAGCAGACAGGGTTCCTACGAGCAGTACTTC
V gene: TRBV18; D gene: NA; J gene: TRBJ1-2; clone size: NA; CDR3 protein: CASSSSSGEGYGYTF; CDR3 DNA: TGTGCCAGCTCATCTTCCTCAGGGGAAGGCTATGGCTACACCTTC
V gene: TRBV7-2; D gene: TRBD1; J gene: TRBJ2-2; clone size: NA; CDR3 protein: CASSPPGQGGTGELFF; CDR3 DNA: TGTGCCAGCAGCCCCCCGGGACAGGGTGGGACCGGGGAGCTGTTTTTT
V gene: TRBV7-2; D gene: NA; J gene: TRBJ1-1; clone size: NA; CDR3 protein: CASSLEGYGAFF; CDR3 DNA: TGTGCCAGCAGCTTAGAGGGGTATGGAGCTTTCTTT
V gene: TRBV27; D gene: NA; J gene: TRBJ1-5; clone size: NA; CDR3 protein: CASSYQPPGRVGQPQHF; CDR3 DNA: TGTGCCAGCAGTTACCAACCCCCCGGGAGGGTTGGTCAGCCCCAGCATTTT
V gene: TRBV11-3; D gene: NA; J gene: TRBJ2-7; clone size: NA; CDR3 protein: CASSLSRGSSYEQYF; CDR3 DNA: TGTGCCAGCAGCTTATCCCGGGGGAGCTCCTACGAGCAGTACTTC
V gene: TRBV5-4; D gene: NA; J gene: TRBJ1-2; clone size: NA; CDR3 protein: CASSLGVSNYGYTF; CDR3 DNA: TGTGCCAGCAGCTTGGGAGTATCTAACTATGGCTACACCTTC
V gene: TRBV3-1/TRBV3-2; D gene: TRBD1; J gene: TRBJ1-1; clone size: NA; CDR3 protein: CASSQDWGQLIF; CDR3 DNA: TGTGCCAGCAGCCAAGATTGGGGACAGTTGATATTT
V gene: TRBV20-1; D gene: NA; J gene: TRBJ2-7; clone size: NA; CDR3 protein: CSAPYTYEQYF; CDR3 DNA: TGCAGTGCTCCGTATACCTACGAGCAGTACTTC
V gene: TRBV19; D gene: TRBD1; J gene: TRBJ1-2; clone size: NA; CDR3 protein: CASSSQGEGGYTF; CDR3 DNA: TGTGCCAGTAGTTCCCAGGGGGAAGGCGGCTACACCTTC